One sample yielded the 30 T cell receptor beta chains listed below, sequenced in a study of T cells in Graves' hyperthyroidism and ophthalmopathy. The source material, RNA transcripts, was used to amplify TCR beta CDR3 regions. TCR CDR3 underwent first-round RT-PCR with the HTBI primer set. TCRdb ran MiXCR on the multiplex PCR reads and lists one entry per CDR3 protein. This table holds 450,000 to 600,000 distinct CDR3 sequences, approximately 15% found once. Material for sequencing was blood. The receptors here all came from a woman aged 35 to 49 with Graves' hyperthyroidism.

This clonotype showed up many times. The rearrangement uses TRBV28 and TRBJ2-1; D is possibly TRBD2 (6 bases). V was shortened by 1 base and J by 7 bases, with 14 bases between the two germline ends. From germline, CDR1 is MDHEN and CDR2 SYDVKM. This CDR3 region has 15 residues. CDR3 nucleotides: TGTGCCAGCAGTTTATCCTGGGAGGTCGGGAATGAGCAGTTCTTC. Protein product: CASSLSWEVGNEQFF.

This clonotype came up many times. The chain couples TRBV5-1 to TRBJ2-7; 9 bases align to TRBD2. The CDR3 totals 15 residues. V lost 4 bases to trimming and J lost 6 bases; unmatched junction nucleotides: 11. Germline CDR1 is SGHRS and CDR2 is YFSETQ. In nucleotides, the CDR3 is TGCGCCAGCAGCCCCTCAGGCGGGAGGGCCATCGAGCAGTACTTC. Its translation is CASSPSGGRAIEQYF.

This clonotype appeared many times. The V call is TRBV20-1, the J call TRBJ2-2; D is ambiguous. There are 14 residues in the CDR3. Trimming shortened V by 5 bases and J by 4 bases, and 14 bases separated the two germline ends. In germline, CDR1 is DFQATT, CDR2 SNEGSKA (reference sequence). CDR3 nucleotide sequence: TGCAGTGCTCCTAGTGGATTTAGCACCGGGGAGCTGTTTTTT. Its translation is CSAPSGFSTGELFF.

This clonotype was counted a few times. This may stem from a read error, because a much larger clone lies one nucleotide away. This chain links TRBV9 with TRBJ2-7, with D perhaps assigned TRBD1 or TRBD2 (5 bases each). CDR1 is SGDLS and CDR2 is YYNGEE in the germline V gene. The CDR3 contains 14 residues. With 4 bases removed from V and 1 base from J, the gap between germline ends came to 12 bases. The CDR3 sequence is CASSQEGISYEQYF. The CDR3 region has the DNA TGTGCCAGCAGCCAAGAGGGGATATCCTACGAGCAGTACTTC.

This clonotype came up many times. The J gene is TRBJ1-1, the V gene TRBV27, with unresolved D. CDR3 size: 13 residues. Trimming removed 3 bases from V and 3 bases from J, with 8 bases in between. Germline V gene sequence: CDR1 MNHEY, CDR2 SMNVEV (reference sequence). In DNA, the CDR3 is TGTGCCAGCAGTTTCACGGGGTACACTGAAGCTTTCTTT. It encodes CASSFTGYTEAFF.

The sample holds many counts of this clonotype. The rearrangement joins TRBV12-3 or TRBV12-4 to TRBJ2-7; maybe TRBD2 (6 bases). V lost 1 base and J lost 3, with 10 bases in between. This CDR3 has 14 amino acids. The CDR3, as DNA: TGTGCCAGCAGTTTAGGGGGGGATCTCTACGAGCAGTACTTC. Protein: CASSLGGDLYEQYF.

The table lists this clonotype with many counts. CDR3 sequence reads: CASSLMTGEETQYF. Written as DNA, the CDR3 is TGTGCCAGCAGCTTAATGACAGGGGAAGAGACCCAGTACTTC. V gene TRBV7-2 combines with J gene TRBJ2-5, with 8 bases that match TRBD1. This CDR3 contains 14 residues. V lost 2 bases and J lost 3; bases outside the gene matches: 2. The germline CDR1 and CDR2 sequences are SGHTA and FQGNSA.

On this clonotype itself: The junction departs from germline at one end; a sequencing error may be responsible. This chain uses TRBV27 with TRBJ1-5, with 7 positions matching TRBD1. CDR3 size: 14 residues. Germline CDR1 and CDR2: MNHEY and SMNVEV (reference sequence). As DNA, the CDR3 is TGTGTCAGCAGTTTTGGGACAGGCAATCAGCCCCAGCATTTT. The encoded protein is CVSSFGTGNQPQHF.

This clonotype was found many times. The CDR3 loop reads CAWSVDRGPILYNEQFF. CDR3 bases: TGTGCCTGGAGTGTTGACAGGGGGCCTATACTCTACAATGAGCAGTTCTTC. The chain has TRBV30 and TRBJ2-1, with 10 bases lining up with TRBD1. The trim removed 0 bases at V and 3 bases at J, leaving 8 bases unmatched. Germline loops: CDR1 GTSNPN, CDR2 SVGIG (reference sequence). This CDR3 spans 17 amino acids.

This clonotype was seen only a few times. The chain employs TRBV7-9 and TRBJ1-4; a possible D gene is TRBD1 (6 bases). This CDR3 spans 15 amino acids. V lost 5 bases to trimming and J lost 5 bases, with 15 bases between them. Germline loops: CDR1 SEHNR, CDR2 FQNEAQ (reference sequence). CDR3 sequence (DNA): TGTGCCAGCAGCCCCTTACAGGGTTCGAATGAAAAACTGTTTTTT. Translated, it gives CASSPLQGSNEKLFF.

This clonotype was seen more than once but under ten times. V and J are TRBV20-1 and TRBJ2-5; 9 bases are a match to TRBD2. The V segment lost 6 bases and the J segment 1 base; nucleotides outside the gene matches: 6. CDR1 is DFQATT and CDR2 is SNEGSKA in the germline V gene (reference sequence). CDR3 size: 14 residues. The CDR3 coding sequence is TGCAGTGCCTTAGCGGGAGCCTTCCAAGAGACCCAGTACTTC. Translation: CSALAGAFQETQYF.

In its sample, this clonotype was seen many times. The V call is TRBV28, the J call TRBJ2-7; 13 nucleotides align to TRBD2. Per germline, CDR1 MDHEN and CDR2 SYDVKM. Trimming cost V 4 bases and J 3 bases; bases outside gene matches: 3. The CDR3 consists of 15 residues. The CDR3 coding sequence is TGTGCCAGCAGTTCCGGACTAGCGGGAGTCTACGAGCAGTACTTC. Its protein is CASSSGLAGVYEQYF.

The chain combines TRBV11-2 with TRBJ1-1, with D perhaps matching TRBD1 (6 bases). In germline, CDR1 is SGHAT, CDR2 FQNNGV. The germline V and J ends were trimmed by 6 bases and 1 base, with 9 bases remaining between them. This CDR3 is 13 amino acids long. CDR3: CASRPQGNTEAFF. CDR3 nucleotides: TGTGCCAGCAGGCCACAGGGGAACACTGAAGCTTTCTTT.

This clonotype was seen many times. This chain uses TRBV7-9 with TRBJ2-5; D not resolved. V dropped 7 bases and J dropped 4 bases, with 10 bases sitting between them. CDR3 length equals 12 residues. Germline V gene data show CDR1 as SEHNR and CDR2 as FQNEAQ (reference sequence). CDR3 residues: CASTVNIETQYF. In DNA form, the CDR3 reads TGTGCCAGCACCGTGAATATAGAGACCCAGTACTTC.

This chain links TRBV20-1 with TRBJ2-5; 7 positions match TRBD2. V lost 4 bases to trimming and J lost 9 bases; unmatched junction nucleotides: 11. Looked up from germline, CDR1 is DFQATT and CDR2 is SNEGSKA (reference sequence). The CDR3 runs 13 residues. The DNA of the CDR3 is TGCAGTGCTAATCTGGGAGGGTGGGAGGCCCAGTACTTC. It specifies CSANLGGWEAQYF.

The genes are TRBV19 and TRBJ1-2; the D gene is possibly TRBD1 (5 bases). The germline CDR1 and CDR2 sequences are LNHDA and SQIVND (reference sequence). Trimming cost V 2 bases and J 4 bases, with 17 bases left between them. The CDR3 contains 16 residues. The CDR3 here is CASSISAQGGPYGYTF. DNA for the CDR3: TGTGCCAGTAGTATATCCGCTCAGGGAGGTCCCTATGGCTACACCTTC.

This clonotype has at least ten counts. The chain couples TRBV20-1 to TRBJ2-7; 7 bases align to TRBD2. Germline CDR1 is DFQATT and CDR2 is SNEGSKA (reference sequence). Trimming cost V 3 bases and J 0 bases; bases outside gene matches: 5. The CDR3 totals 14 residues. CDR3 amino acids: CSASIPGGSYEQYF. CDR3 nucleotides: TGCAGTGCTAGCATCCCGGGAGGCTCCTACGAGCAGTACTTC.

This clonotype was found a few times. V usage is TRBV18 and J usage is TRBJ2-3, with a tentative D call TRBD2 (5 bases). The CDR3 is 15 amino acids. V was cut by 0 bases and J by 4 bases, with 11 bases left in between. Germline V gene data show CDR1 as KGHSH and CDR2 as LQKENI. The CDR3 region is CASSPPGVVPDTQYF. CDR3 nucleotide sequence: TGTGCCAGCTCACCACCCGGGGTTGTCCCAGATACGCAGTATTTT.

The CDR3 DNA follows: TGTGCCAGCAGCGTACGGGAGGGGTACCAAGAGACCCAGTACTTC. As protein: CASSVREGYQETQYF. The J gene is TRBJ2-5, the V gene TRBV9; 8 nucleotides agree with TRBD2. The length of the CDR3 is 15 residues. Germline V CDR1 and CDR2: SGDLS, YYNGEE. With V trimmed by 1 base and J by 0 bases, 2 bases remained unmatched.

This clonotype was recorded many times. The chain has TRBV5-1 and TRBJ2-7; D uncertain. V dropped 5 bases and J dropped 0 bases, with 9 bases sitting between them. This CDR3 is built from 13 residues. Germline CDR1 SGHRS, CDR2 YFSETQ. CDR3 loop: CASSIDDSYEQYF. CDR3 DNA sequence: TGCGCCAGCAGTATCGACGACTCCTACGAGCAGTACTTC.

This clonotype appeared once. This sequence joins TRBV6-1 and TRBJ1-1, with D unresolved. In germline, CDR1 is MNHNS, CDR2 SASEGT. This CDR3 region has 12 residues. Trimming pared 5 bases from V and 11 bases from J, leaving 15 bases between. CDR3 bases: TGTGCCAGCAGTACGTTGCCGGTGGGGGCTTTCTTT. Translated: CASSTLPVGAFF.

This clonotype has a count of ten or more. This chain connects TRBV3-1 to TRBJ1-6; D is uncertain. CDR3 length equals 13 residues. CDR1 is LGHDT, CDR2 YNNKEL, per germline (reference sequence). Trimming left V 3 bases short and J 9 bases short, with 9 bases between. CDR3 sequence (DNA): TGTGCCAGCAGCCAGTTGGGGAGTTCACCCCTCCACTTT. Translated, it gives CASSQLGSSPLHF. The complete variable domain, with remaining parts taken from reference TRBV3-1 and TRBJ1-6, reads DTAVSQTPKYLVTQMGNDKSIKCEQNLGHDTMYWYKQDSKKFLKIMFSYNNKELIINETVPNRFSPKSPDKAHLNLHINSLELGDSAVYFCASSQLGSSPLHFGNGTRLTVT.

This clonotype was observed at least ten times. This rearrangement joins TRBV30 to TRBJ1-3; D remains ambiguous. The CDR3 loop spans 12 amino acids. Germline assignment: CDR1 GTSNPN and CDR2 SVGIG (reference sequence). Deletions cut 0 bases from V and 7 bases from J, with 7 bases between. DNA for the CDR3: TGTGCCTGGAGTGTAATAGGGAACACCATATATTTT. Translated, it gives CAWSVIGNTIYF.

With respect to this clonotype: A read error may explain this, as a much larger clone is one base away. The genes are TRBV5-1 and TRBJ1-1, with D maybe TRBD1 (6 bases). This CDR3 is built from 13 residues. CDR1 and CDR2 (germline): SGHRS, YFSETQ. CDR3 nucleotide sequence: TGCGCCAGCAGCTTCAGGGGATCAGATGAAGCTTCCTTT. Residues: CASSFRGSDEASF.

This clonotype was recorded many times. This chain uses TRBV6-1 with TRBJ2-5, with D unclear. The V and J ends lost 7 bases and 5 bases respectively, with 11 bases between them. CDR1 is MNHNS and CDR2 is SASEGT in the germline V gene. The CDR3 totals 12 residues. This CDR3 reads CASKGLRETQYF. CDR3 bases: TGTGCCAGCAAGGGTTTGAGGGAGACCCAGTACTTC.

Many counts were recorded for this clonotype. The rearrangement links TRBV29-1 to TRBJ2-1; perhaps D is TRBD1 or TRBD2 (5 bases each). V was cut by 7 bases and J by 8 bases, with 12 bases left in between. CDR1 and CDR2 from the germline V gene are SQVTM and ANQGSEA. This CDR3 comprises 11 residues. CDR3 in amino acids: CSGGGVDEQFF. The DNA for the CDR3 is TGCAGCGGTGGGGGAGTCGATGAGCAGTTCTTC.

In the case of this clonotype: Just one base apart from a much larger clone, this may be a read error. The J gene is TRBJ1-5, the V gene TRBV2; no definite D call. Germline loops: CDR1 SNHLY, CDR2 FYNNEI. The CDR3 has 14 amino acids. Here the CDR3 DNA reads TGTGCCAGCAGTGCCCGGGCTCAGAATCGGCCCCAGCATTTT. This translates into CASSARAQNRPQHF.

CDR3 residues: CASSPHPADAYNSPLHF. The CDR3, as DNA: TGCGCCAGCAGCCCCCATCCAGCAGACGCCTATAATTCACCCCTCCACTTT. This chain uses TRBV5-1 with TRBJ1-6; D gene uncertain. Per the germline V gene, CDR1 is SGHRS and CDR2 is YFSETQ. CDR3 length: 17 amino acids. Trimming shortened V by 4 bases and J by 2 bases, and 16 bases separated the two germline ends.

V is TRBV3-1 and J is TRBJ1-6; TRBD1 matches 8 bases. CDR1 and CDR2 (germline): LGHDT, YNNKEL (reference sequence). This CDR3 is 14 amino acids long. Germline trimming cut 0 bases from V and 9 bases from J; bases unmatched to any gene: 1. The CDR3 reads CASSQEQGVSPLHF. In nucleotides, the CDR3 is TGTGCCAGCAGCCAAGAACAGGGGGTTTCACCCCTCCACTTT.

This clonotype was recorded at least ten times. This chain uses TRBV28 with TRBJ2-4; the D gene is possibly TRBD2 (6 bases). Germline V lookup: CDR1 MDHEN, CDR2 SYDVKM. V was cut by 6 bases and J by 1 base, with 16 bases left in between. The CDR3 covers 16 residues. The chain's CDR3 is CASSPRRGLAKNIQYF. Written as DNA, the CDR3 is TGTGCCAGCAGCCCTCGAAGGGGACTGGCCAAAAACATTCAGTACTTC.